What follows are 17 T cell receptor beta chains derived from one specimen sequenced in a study of blood T cell repertoires in COVID-19. Sequenced by immunoSEQ multiplex PCR; TCRdb stores in-frame clones only, minus some. The repertoire holds some 45,000 clones, with 83% as singletons. Sequencing was done on a sample of peripheral blood. These receptors came from a man of 80 years or more in a cohort sampled during active COVID-19.

This clone came up once. J is TRBJ1-1 and V is TRBV19, with 7 bases matching TRBD1. This CDR3 has 14 residues. The J segment lost 7 bases and the V segment lost 0 bases, leaving 5 bases of the junction unmatched. Looked up from germline, CDR1 is LNHDA and CDR2 is SQIVND (reference sequence). In nucleotides, the CDR3 is TGTGCCAGTAGTATAGACCCAAACAGGGGTGAAGCTTTCTTT. Its translation: CASSIDPNRGEAFF.

The chain joins TRBV27 to TRBJ2-7, with 12 bases that match TRBD2. Germline V gene sequence: CDR1 MNHEY, CDR2 SMNVEV (reference sequence). The CDR3 covers 15 residues. Trimming took 6 bases from V and 5 from J; bases not matched to a gene: 8. The CDR3 region is CASRRGGLAGNEQYF. The CDR3, as DNA: TGTGCCAGCAGGAGGGGAGGACTAGCGGGAAACGAGCAGTACTTC.

This sequence joins TRBV6-1 and TRBJ1-3, with D maybe TRBD1 (6 bases). The V gene's germline CDR1 is MNHNS and CDR2 SASEGT. V was shortened by 6 bases and J by 0 bases, with 15 bases between the two germline ends. The length of the CDR3 is 16 residues. The CDR3 nucleotides read TGTGCCAGCAGGGAATACAGGGCTGGCTCTGGAAACACCATATATTTT. Amino acid sequence: CASREYRAGSGNTIYF.

This chain joins TRBV29-1 and TRBJ2-1; 7 bases are shared with TRBD2. This CDR3 has 14 residues. V shed 7 bases, J shed 6 bases, and the junction held 12 bases outside the gene matches. Per germline, CDR1 SQVTM and CDR2 ANQGSEA. CDR3 in amino acids: CSGPLAGEGNEQFF. The CDR3 DNA reads as TGCAGCGGGCCACTGGCGGGAGAGGGCAATGAGCAGTTCTTC.

The V gene is TRBV18, the J gene TRBJ2-4; 7 bases fit TRBD2. This CDR3 has 18 residues. Germline V lookup: CDR1 KGHSH, CDR2 LQKENI. The V and J ends lost 2 bases and 1 base, in that order; junction bases with no gene match: 11. In DNA form, the CDR3 reads TGTGCCAGCTCACCAAGCTTGGCGAGGGAGGGTGCCAAAAACATTCAGTACTTC. This translates into CASSPSLAREGAKNIQYF.

Here the CDR3 reads CASGGLAGEVPHEQYF. CDR3 DNA sequence: TGTGCCAGCGGGGGACTAGCGGGAGAAGTTCCGCACGAGCAGTACTTC. V and J are TRBV6-4 and TRBJ2-7; 14 bases map to TRBD2. CDR1 is MRHNA and CDR2 is SNTAGT in the germline V gene. This CDR3 region has 16 residues. Trimming at V came to 8 bases and at J to 5 bases, leaving 11 bases not matched to a gene.

This sequence joins TRBV29-1 and TRBJ1-2, with D tentatively TRBD1 (5 bases). CDR3 length: 12 amino acids. Germline-derived CDR1 and CDR2 are SQVTM and ANQGSEA. The ends were cut back, 7 bases at V and 3 bases at J, with 12 bases in the middle. The CDR3 sequence is CSAQGPDYGYTF. The CDR3 region has the DNA TGCAGCGCGCAGGGTCCTGACTATGGCTACACCTTC. The variable domain in full, with the rest retrieved from reference TRBV29-1 and TRBJ1-2, is SAVISQKPSRDICQRGTSLTIQCQVDSQVTMMFWYRQQPGQSLTLIATANQGSEATYESGFVIDKFPISRPNLTFSTLTVSNMSPEDSSIYLCSAQGPDYGYTFGSGTRLTVV.

This clone appeared a single time. The chain uses TRBV12-3 or TRBV12-4 and TRBJ1-4; D uncertain. Trimming left V 7 bases short and J 3 bases short, with 9 bases between. The CDR3 extends over 13 amino acids. The CDR3 sequence: CASTSRSNEKLFF. The CDR3 nucleotides read TGTGCCAGCACCTCCCGGTCTAATGAAAAACTGTTTTTT.

This clone occurred once. The rearrangement links TRBV5-6 to TRBJ1-2; TRBD1 aligns across 8 bases. This CDR3 has 16 amino acids. Trimming removed 0 bases from V and 2 bases from J; junction bases left unmatched: 6. The germline CDR1 and CDR2 sequences are SGHDT and YYEEEE. This chain's CDR3 is CASSLVGRGPNYGYTF. In DNA form, the CDR3 reads TGTGCCAGCAGCTTGGTGGGCAGGGGGCCCAACTATGGCTACACCTTC. Filled out from reference TRBV5-6 and TRBJ1-2, the complete variable domain reads DAGVTQSPTHLIKTRGQQVTLRCSPKSGHDTVSWYQQALGQGPQFIFQYYEEEERQRGNFPDRFSGHQFPNYSSELNVNALLLGDSALYLCASSLVGRGPNYGYTFGSGTRLTVV.

The rearrangement joins TRBV3-1 (or the pseudogene TRBV3-2) to TRBJ2-2, with a weak D call TRBD1 (6 bases). V shed 4 bases and J shed 6 bases, with 9 bases lying between them. This CDR3 has 13 amino acids. Germline CDR1 LGHDT, CDR2 YNNKEL (reference sequence). The chain's CDR3 is CASSLRGAGELFF. The CDR3 region has the DNA TGTGCCAGCAGCCTCAGGGGCGCCGGGGAGCTGTTTTTT.

This clone was counted a few times. This chain joins TRBV6-4 and TRBJ2-5, with 8 bases matching TRBD1. CDR1 is MRHNA, CDR2 SNTAGT, per germline. Trimming removed 2 bases from V and 0 bases from J; junction bases left unmatched: 5. This CDR3 region has 16 residues. CDR3 protein: CASSDDRGNNQETQYF. DNA for the CDR3: TGTGCCAGCAGTGACGACAGGGGAAATAACCAAGAGACCCAGTACTTC.

The V gene is TRBV6-5, the J gene TRBJ2-1; TRBD1 matches at 10 bases. This CDR3 contains 15 residues. J lost 4 bases, V lost 5 bases, and 5 bases had no gene match. From germline, CDR1 is MNHEY and CDR2 SVGAGI. CDR3 in DNA: TGTGCCAGCAGTCCCGGGACAGGGGAGTACAATGAGCAGTTCTTC. Its translation is CASSPGTGEYNEQFF.

This sequence joins TRBV11-3 and TRBJ2-1, with D tentatively TRBD1 (6 bases). V dropped 2 bases and J dropped 3 bases, with 17 bases sitting between them. Looked up from germline, CDR1 is SGHNT and CDR2 is YENEEA. CDR3 length equals 17 residues. Here the CDR3 DNA reads TGTGCCAGCAGCTTACTAGGTGCCAGGGGCGACTACAATGAGCAGTTCTTC. The encoded protein is CASSLLGARGDYNEQFF.

The chain combines TRBV5-1 with TRBJ1-3; 7 positions match TRBD1. This CDR3 has 16 amino acids. J gave up 4 bases and V 0 bases, and 7 bases lay outside the gene matches. In germline, CDR1 is SGHRS, CDR2 YFSETQ. CDR3 loop: CASSLGLRDSGNTIYF. CDR3 DNA sequence: TGCGCCAGCAGCTTGGGCCTCCGGGACAGCGGAAACACCATATATTTT.

The rearrangement uses TRBV4-3 and TRBJ2-3; the D gene is possibly TRBD2 (6 bases). This CDR3 is built from 17 residues. V was pared by 0 bases and J by 2 bases, with 15 bases between. Germline CDR1 reads LGHNA; CDR2 reads YSLEER. CDR3 sequence: CASSQDLRRRDTDTQYF. CDR3 in DNA: TGCGCCAGCAGCCAAGATCTACGGCGGAGGGACACAGATACGCAGTATTTT.

The chain has TRBV5-1 and TRBJ2-1; 10 bases map to TRBD1. CDR3 length: 15 residues. The V gene's germline CDR1 is SGHRS and CDR2 YFSETQ. Trimming took 0 bases from V and 5 from J; bases not matched to a gene: 2. The CDR3 sequence: CASSLGDRGHNEQFF. CDR3 nucleotides: TGCGCCAGCAGCTTGGGGGACAGGGGCCACAATGAGCAGTTCTTC.

This sequence joins TRBV18 and TRBJ1-1; 8 nucleotides agree with TRBD1. V was clipped by 3 bases and J by 3 bases; unmatched bases: 9. The CDR3 is 16 residues long. The germline gives CDR1 KGHSH, CDR2 LQKENI. The CDR3 DNA reads TGTGCCAGCTCACCTGCAGGGGGCAGGAGGTACACTGAAGCTTTCTTT. Translating gives CASSPAGGRRYTEAFF.